This T cell receptor beta chain was found in a study of CD8 T cells in ankylosing spondylitis. TCRdb passed the 5' RACE reads through MiXCR, listing each CDR3 protein once. The sample has 330,000 or so distinct CDR3 sequences, 6.5% to 10% seen once; the top ten hold approximately 14%. Study-level points and caveats: What appeared characteristic of ankylosing spondylitis blood was a TCR beta motif of eight highly homologous variants.

This clonotype was counted only a few times. As yet, its antigen is unknown. Sequencing was performed on blood, either unsorted or a sorted T cell fraction (not recorded which). The TCR comes from a male donor with ankylosing spondylitis.

This CDR3 reads CASSGDRPEEQFF. CDR3 sequence (DNA): TGCGCCAGCAGTGGGGACAGGCCCGAAGAGCAGTTCTTC. The genes are TRBV10-1 and TRBJ2-1; 8 positions match TRBD1. V lost 4 bases, J lost 10 bases, and 6 bases stayed unmatched. The CDR3 runs 13 residues. Looked up from germline, CDR1 is WNHNN and CDR2 is SYGVQD (reference sequence).